A single sample is the source of the 23 T cell receptor beta chains below, sequenced in a study of T cell changes during pregnancy in multiple sclerosis. TCRdb's table, derived via immunoSEQ multiplex PCR, lists solely in-frame clones and lacks some. The sample has about 85,000 clones, 91% seen once; the top ten hold roughly 2.5%. The sequencing here drew on peripheral blood, taken in the first trimester of pregnancy. Source of these receptors: a female donor with multiple sclerosis, enrolled in a pregnancy study.

The chain joins TRBV27 to TRBJ2-1, with 7 bases identical to TRBD1. Trimming cost V 1 base and J 8 bases; bases outside gene matches: 14. This CDR3 is built from 17 residues. CDR1 and CDR2 from the germline V gene are MNHEY and SMNVEV (reference sequence). CDR3 loop: CASSLYSPQGQLDEQFF. CDR3 DNA sequence: TGTGCCAGCAGTTTATATTCCCCACAGGGACAGTTGGATGAGCAGTTCTTC.

V is TRBV7-9 and J is TRBJ2-5; TRBD2 matches 10 bases. With V trimmed by 8 bases and J by 4 bases, 16 bases remained unmatched. This CDR3 comprises 17 residues. Germline loops: CDR1 SEHNR, CDR2 FQNEAQ (reference sequence). This CDR3 is CASADRLAGVAVETQYF. In nucleotides, the CDR3 is TGTGCCAGCGCCGACCGGCTAGCGGGGGTGGCGGTAGAGACCCAGTACTTC.

The chain is built from TRBV9 and TRBJ2-1; 9 bases align to TRBD1. V lost 2 bases and J lost 7; bases outside the gene matches: 16. CDR3 size: 18 residues. Per the germline V gene, CDR1 is SGDLS and CDR2 is YYNGEE. In DNA form, the CDR3 reads TGTGCCAGCAGCGTTGCACGGGGACAGGGAGTTAGGGTGAATGAGCAGTTCTTC. Residues: CASSVARGQGVRVNEQFF. Full variable domain (missing parts from reference TRBV9 and TRBJ2-1): DSGVTQTPKHLITATGQRVTLRCSPRSGDLSVYWYQQSLDQGLQFLIQYYNGEERAKGNILERFSAQQFPDLHSELNLSSLELGDSALYFCASSVARGQGVRVNEQFFGPGTRLTVL.

This clone was counted only a few times. The rearrangement uses TRBV28 and TRBJ1-2, with D tentatively TRBD1 (6 bases). The V and J ends lost 6 bases and 5 bases respectively, with 13 bases between them. The CDR3 is 13 amino acids. Germline lookup yields CDR1 MDHEN and CDR2 SYDVKM. The CDR3 sequence is CASSQQGQYGYTF. In DNA, the CDR3 is TGTGCCAGCAGCCAACAGGGTCAGTATGGCTACACCTTC.

The chain carries TRBV7-2 and TRBJ2-7, with D perhaps TRBD2 (5 bases). The CDR3 runs to 13 residues. V lost 5 bases and J lost 0, with 8 bases in between. From germline, CDR1 is SGHTA and CDR2 FQGNSA. The CDR3 reads CASSVRDSYEQYF. For the CDR3, the DNA is TGTGCCAGCAGCGTCCGGGACTCCTACGAGCAGTACTTC.

The chain recombines TRBV18 with TRBJ2-7, with 9 bases lining up with TRBD1. The CDR3 is 15 residues long. The V gene's germline CDR1 is KGHSH and CDR2 LQKENI. J gave up 0 bases and V 4 bases, and 4 bases lay outside the gene matches. DNA for the CDR3: TGTGCCAGCTCACGCACAGGGGGCGGCTCCTACGAGCAGTACTTC. It codes for CASSRTGGGSYEQYF.

The V gene is TRBV2, the J gene TRBJ2-5; D is unresolved. Germline V lookup: CDR1 SNHLY, CDR2 FYNNEI. This CDR3 has 16 amino acids. Trimming cost V 0 bases and J 0 bases, with 11 bases left between them. In nucleotides, the CDR3 is TGTGCCAGCAGTGAAGCGCAAGGAGAGGACCAAGAGACCCAGTACTTC. Amino acid sequence: CASSEAQGEDQETQYF.

This chain links TRBV5-1 with TRBJ2-7; 7 bases are shared with TRBD1. V shed 1 base and J 0 bases; nucleotides not matched to a gene: 7. Per the germline V gene, CDR1 is SGHRS and CDR2 is YFSETQ. The CDR3 is 16 amino acids. The CDR3: CASSLKGARNSYEQYF. DNA of the CDR3: TGCGCCAGCAGCTTGAAGGGGGCACGTAACTCCTACGAGCAGTACTTC.

The CDR3 region has the DNA TGTGCCAGCTCACTTTCTGGGACAAAGAACACTGAAGCTTTCTTT. Translation: CASSLSGTKNTEAFF. The chain links TRBV18 to TRBJ1-1, with a weak D call TRBD1 (6 bases). The CDR3 spans 15 residues. CDR1 KGHSH and CDR2 LQKENI come from the germline V gene. V lost 4 bases and J 1 base, leaving 13 bases between the germline ends.

This clone was observed once. This chain joins TRBV5-1 and TRBJ1-5, with D unclear. V was cut by 0 bases and J by 0 bases, with 7 bases left in between. CDR1 SGHRS and CDR2 YFSETQ come from the germline V gene. The CDR3 consists of 15 residues. CDR3 sequence reads: CASSLGGDSNQPQHF. The CDR3 DNA follows: TGCGCCAGCAGCTTGGGGGGAGATAGCAATCAGCCCCAGCATTTT.

The genes are TRBV5-1 and TRBJ1-1, with TRBD1 identical over 12 bases. Germline CDR1 reads SGHRS; CDR2 reads YFSETQ. V was clipped by 2 bases and J by 6 bases; unmatched bases: 11. CDR3 length: 17 amino acids. The chain's CDR3 is CASSLSPGQGASSEAFF. Written as DNA, the CDR3 is TGCGCCAGCAGCTTATCTCCGGGACAGGGGGCGAGCTCTGAAGCTTTCTTT.

The gene calls are TRBV9 and TRBJ1-3; D may be TRBD1 (5 bases). The germline V gene has CDR1 SGDLS and CDR2 YYNGEE. V gave up 0 bases and J gave up 2 bases, with 9 bases separating them. This CDR3 region has 15 residues. CDR3 DNA sequence: TGTGCCAGCAGCGTAGGGGCAGGGACTGGAAACACCATATATTTT. Residues: CASSVGAGTGNTIYF.

In its sample, this clone was seen a few times. The chain couples TRBV15 to TRBJ1-1; tentative D call: TRBD1 (5 bases). The CDR3 is 14 amino acids. Trimming took 3 bases from V and 0 from J, leaving 8 bases between them. Germline assignment: CDR1 LNHNV and CDR2 YYDKDF (reference sequence). In nucleotides, the CDR3 is TGTGCCACCAGCAGTCAGGGTATGAACACTGAAGCTTTCTTT. This sequence encodes CATSSQGMNTEAFF.

The rearrangement uses TRBV28 and TRBJ1-6, with D tentatively TRBD1 (5 bases). The CDR3 is 14 amino acids. Germline CDR1 and CDR2: MDHEN and SYDVKM. The V end was cut by 2 bases, the J end by 9 bases, with 11 bases between. CDR3 amino acids: CASSLIREGSPLHF. The DNA of the CDR3 is TGTGCCAGCAGTTTAATCAGGGAAGGTTCACCCCTCCACTTT.

The chain is built from TRBV19 and TRBJ2-5; 8 nucleotides match TRBD2. Germline CDR1 reads LNHDA; CDR2 reads SQIVND (reference sequence). This CDR3 is 13 amino acids long. The CDR3, as DNA: TGTGGATTTAGCGGGATGAGAGCAGAGACCCAGTACTTC. It encodes CGFSGMRAETQYF.

The chain joins TRBV19 to TRBJ1-5; D is ambiguous. V lost 3 bases, J lost 1 base, and 10 bases lay in between. This CDR3 has 15 amino acids. Germline CDR1 and CDR2: LNHDA and SQIVND (reference sequence). CDR3 sequence reads: CASSMRWPSNQPQHF. The CDR3 coding sequence is TGTGCCAGTAGTATGAGGTGGCCGAGCAATCAGCCCCAGCATTTT.

In its sample, this clone was seen once. This chain links TRBV15 with TRBJ2-7; a weak D match, TRBD1 (6 bases). V gave up 4 bases and J gave up 3 bases, with 19 bases separating them. From germline, CDR1 is LNHNV and CDR2 YYDKDF (reference sequence). This CDR3 region has 16 residues. CDR3 coding DNA: TGTGCCACCAGCAATACGATTGGGGGCTGCCGCTACGAGCAGTACTTC. Protein product: CATSNTIGGCRYEQYF.

The CDR3 loop reads CSVAGTKSTGELFF. For the CDR3, the DNA is TGCAGCGTGGCCGGGACTAAAAGCACCGGGGAGCTGTTTTTT. The gene calls are TRBV29-1 and TRBJ2-2, with TRBD2 identical over 7 bases. This CDR3 has 14 amino acids. The V and J ends lost 6 bases and 4 bases, in that order; junction bases with no gene match: 8. Germline V lookup: CDR1 SQVTM, CDR2 ANQGSEA.

The V gene is TRBV10-3, the J gene TRBJ2-5; D is possibly TRBD2 (5 bases). Trimming removed 8 bases from V and 1 base from J, with 11 bases in between. This CDR3 has 13 amino acids. CDR1 and CDR2 from the germline V gene are ENHRY and SYGVKD. The CDR3: CAIGEKTQETQYF. CDR3 nucleotide sequence: TGTGCCATCGGGGAGAAAACCCAAGAGACCCAGTACTTC.

The J gene is TRBJ1-5, the V gene TRBV5-4, with D unclear. The CDR3 is 13 amino acids. V lost 1 base to trimming and J lost 4 bases, with 6 bases between them. Germline-derived CDR1 and CDR2 are SGHNT and YYREEE (reference sequence). The CDR3, as DNA: TGTGCCAGCAGCTTGCCCCAAAATCAGCCCCAGCATTTT. Translated: CASSLPQNQPQHF.

The gene calls are TRBV6-1 and TRBJ2-3; 10 bases are a match to TRBD2. The CDR3 sequence is 15 residues long. Germline V lookup: CDR1 MNHNS, CDR2 SASEGT. V trimming: 5 bases; J trimming: 3 bases; junction bases outside the gene matches: 5. This chain's CDR3 is CASSQRGGKTDTQYF. In DNA form, the CDR3 reads TGTGCCAGCAGTCAGCGGGGGGGCAAGACAGATACGCAGTATTTT.

V gene TRBV28 combines with J gene TRBJ2-7; D possibly corresponds to TRBD2 (6 bases). V was clipped by 3 bases and J by 9 bases, with 21 bases between them. Germline V CDR1 and CDR2: MDHEN, SYDVKM. The CDR3 runs 15 residues. The CDR3 loop reads CASSLPQTLAPVQYF. CDR3 DNA sequence: TGTGCCAGCAGTTTGCCCCAGACACTAGCTCCGGTGCAGTACTTC. Full variable domain (missing parts from reference TRBV28 and TRBJ2-7): DVKVTQSSRYLVKRTGEKVFLECVQDMDHENMFWYRQDPGLGLRLIYFSYDVKMKEKGDIPEGYSVSREKKERFSLILESASTNQTSMYLCASSLPQTLAPVQYFGPGTRLTVT.

A single count supports this clone. The CDR3 bases are TGTGCCAGCACAAAAACGGAGTACAATGAGCAGTTCTTC. Translated, it gives CASTKTEYNEQFF. The chain joins TRBV25-1 to TRBJ2-1; D unresolved. Trimming left V 7 bases short and J 4 bases short, with 11 bases between. This CDR3 comprises 13 residues. Germline CDR1 MGHDK, CDR2 SYGVNS.